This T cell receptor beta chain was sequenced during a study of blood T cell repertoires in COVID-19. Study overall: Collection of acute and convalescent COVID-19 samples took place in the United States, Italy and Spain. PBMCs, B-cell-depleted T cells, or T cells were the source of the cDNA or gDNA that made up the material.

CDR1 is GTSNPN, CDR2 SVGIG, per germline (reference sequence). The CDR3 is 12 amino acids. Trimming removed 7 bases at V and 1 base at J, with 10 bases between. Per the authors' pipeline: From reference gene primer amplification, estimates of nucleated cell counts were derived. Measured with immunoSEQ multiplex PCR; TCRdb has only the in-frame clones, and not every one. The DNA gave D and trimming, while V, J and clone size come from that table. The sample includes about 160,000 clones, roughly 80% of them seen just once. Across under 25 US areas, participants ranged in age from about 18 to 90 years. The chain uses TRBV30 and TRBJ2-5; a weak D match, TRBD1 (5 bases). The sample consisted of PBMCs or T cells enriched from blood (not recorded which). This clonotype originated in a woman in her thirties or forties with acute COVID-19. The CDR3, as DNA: TGTGCCTCGCACAGGCTCCAAGAGACCCAGTACTTC. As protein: CASHRLQETQYF. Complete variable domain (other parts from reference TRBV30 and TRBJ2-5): SQTIHQWPATLVQPVGSPLSLECTVEGTSNPNLYWYRQAAGRGLQLLFYSVGIGQISSEVPQNLSASRPQDRQFILSSKKLLLSDSGFYLCASHRLQETQYFGPGTRLLVL.